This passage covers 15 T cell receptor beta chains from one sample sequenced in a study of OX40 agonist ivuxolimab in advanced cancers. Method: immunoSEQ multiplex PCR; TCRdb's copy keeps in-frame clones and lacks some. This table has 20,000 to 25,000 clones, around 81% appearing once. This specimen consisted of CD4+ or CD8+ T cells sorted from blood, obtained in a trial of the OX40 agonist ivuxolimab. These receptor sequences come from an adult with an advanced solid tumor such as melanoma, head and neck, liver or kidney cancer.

The CDR3 coding sequence is TGCGCCAGCAGCCAAGATTTTTCGGGGGCTGCCAAAAACATTCAGTACTTC. This sequence encodes CASSQDFSGAAKNIQYF. The chain couples TRBV4-3 to TRBJ2-4, with D tentatively TRBD1 or TRBD2 (6 bases each). The ends were cut back, 0 bases at V and 1 base at J, with 13 bases in the middle. The germline V gene has CDR1 LGHNA and CDR2 YSLEER. This CDR3 is built from 17 residues.

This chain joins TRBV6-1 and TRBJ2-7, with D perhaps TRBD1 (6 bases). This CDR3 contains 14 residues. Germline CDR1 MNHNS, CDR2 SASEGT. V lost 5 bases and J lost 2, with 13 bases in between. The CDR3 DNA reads TGTGCCAGCAGTCCTCGGACAGAGGCCTACGAGCAGTACTTC. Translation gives CASSPRTEAYEQYF.

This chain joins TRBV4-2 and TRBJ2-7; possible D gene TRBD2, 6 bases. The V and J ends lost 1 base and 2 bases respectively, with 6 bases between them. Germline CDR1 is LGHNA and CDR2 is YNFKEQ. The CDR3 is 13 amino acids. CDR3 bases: TGTGCCAGCAGCCAAGGGACTACCTACGAGCAGTACTTC. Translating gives CASSQGTTYEQYF.

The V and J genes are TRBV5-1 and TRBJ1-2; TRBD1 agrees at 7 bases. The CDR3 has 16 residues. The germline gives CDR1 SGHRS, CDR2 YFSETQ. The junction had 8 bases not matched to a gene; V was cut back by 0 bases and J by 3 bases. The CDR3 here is CASSLELLGQHYGYTF. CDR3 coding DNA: TGCGCCAGCAGCTTGGAGCTTTTGGGACAGCACTATGGCTACACCTTC.

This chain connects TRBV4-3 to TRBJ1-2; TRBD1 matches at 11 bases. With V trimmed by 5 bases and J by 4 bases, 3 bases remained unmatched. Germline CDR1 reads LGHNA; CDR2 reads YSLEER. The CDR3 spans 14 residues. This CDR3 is CASSAGTGGYGYTF. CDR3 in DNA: TGCGCCAGCAGCGCCGGGACAGGGGGCTATGGCTACACCTTC.

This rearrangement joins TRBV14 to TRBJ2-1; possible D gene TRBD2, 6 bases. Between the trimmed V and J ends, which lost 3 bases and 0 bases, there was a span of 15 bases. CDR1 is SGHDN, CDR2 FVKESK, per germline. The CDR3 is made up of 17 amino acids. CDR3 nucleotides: TGTGCCAGCAGCCACTACAGCGGGCTCGACTCCTACAATGAGCAGTTCTTC. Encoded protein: CASSHYSGLDSYNEQFF.

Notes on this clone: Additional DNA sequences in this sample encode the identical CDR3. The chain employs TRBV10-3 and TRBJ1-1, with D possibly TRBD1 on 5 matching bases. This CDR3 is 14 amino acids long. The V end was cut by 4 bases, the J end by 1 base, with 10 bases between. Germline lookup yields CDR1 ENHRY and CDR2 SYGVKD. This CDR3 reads CAISGGGPNTEAFF. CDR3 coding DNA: TGTGCCATCAGTGGGGGCGGCCCGAACACTGAAGCTTTCTTT.

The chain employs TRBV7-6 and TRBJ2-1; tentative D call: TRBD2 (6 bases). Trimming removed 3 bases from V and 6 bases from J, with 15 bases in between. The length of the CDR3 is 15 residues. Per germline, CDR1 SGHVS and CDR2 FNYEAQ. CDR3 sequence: CASSLNLASGNEQFF. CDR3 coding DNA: TGTGCCAGCAGCTTGAACCTAGCGTCAGGCAATGAGCAGTTCTTC.

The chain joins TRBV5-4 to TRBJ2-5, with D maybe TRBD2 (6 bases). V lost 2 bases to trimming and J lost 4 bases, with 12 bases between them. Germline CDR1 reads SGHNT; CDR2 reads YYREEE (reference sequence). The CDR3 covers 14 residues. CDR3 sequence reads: CASSFVAELETQYF. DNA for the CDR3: TGTGCCAGCAGCTTCGTAGCGGAGTTAGAGACCCAGTACTTC.

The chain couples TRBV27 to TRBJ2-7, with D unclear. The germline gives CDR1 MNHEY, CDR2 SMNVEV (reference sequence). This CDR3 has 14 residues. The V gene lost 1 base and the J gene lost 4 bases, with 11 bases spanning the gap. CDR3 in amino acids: CASSLWGTQYEQYF. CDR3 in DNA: TGTGCCAGCAGTTTATGGGGAACCCAGTACGAGCAGTACTTC.

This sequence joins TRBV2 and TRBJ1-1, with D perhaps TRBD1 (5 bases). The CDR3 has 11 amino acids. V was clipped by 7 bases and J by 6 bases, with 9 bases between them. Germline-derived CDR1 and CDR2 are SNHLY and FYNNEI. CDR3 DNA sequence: TGTGCCAGCAAAAGGGGCGCTGAAGCTTTCTTT. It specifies CASKRGAEAFF.

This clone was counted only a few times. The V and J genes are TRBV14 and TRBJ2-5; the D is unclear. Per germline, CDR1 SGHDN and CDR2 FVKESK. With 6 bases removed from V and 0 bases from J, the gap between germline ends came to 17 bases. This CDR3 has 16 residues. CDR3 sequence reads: CASSLLGLRYQETQYF. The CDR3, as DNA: TGTGCCAGCAGTCTGCTCGGTCTGAGGTACCAAGAGACCCAGTACTTC. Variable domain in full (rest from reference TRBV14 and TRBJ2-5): EAGVTQFPSHSVIEKGQTVTLRCDPISGHDNLYWYRRVMGKEIKFLLHFVKESKQDESGMPNNRFLAERTGGTYSTLKVQPAELEDSGVYFCASSLLGLRYQETQYFGPGTRLLVL.

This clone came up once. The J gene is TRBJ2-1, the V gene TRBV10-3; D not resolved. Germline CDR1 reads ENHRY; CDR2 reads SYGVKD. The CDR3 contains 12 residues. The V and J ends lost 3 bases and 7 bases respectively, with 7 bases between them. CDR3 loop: CAISDPPNEQFF. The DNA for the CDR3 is TGTGCCATCAGTGACCCTCCTAATGAGCAGTTCTTC.

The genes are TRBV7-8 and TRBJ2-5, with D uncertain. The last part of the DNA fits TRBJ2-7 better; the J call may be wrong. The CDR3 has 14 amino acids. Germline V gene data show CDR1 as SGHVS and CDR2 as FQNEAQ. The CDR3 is CASSSSSWQFEQYF. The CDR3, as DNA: TGTGCCAGCAGCTCATCCTCCTGGCAGTTCGAGCAGTACTTC.

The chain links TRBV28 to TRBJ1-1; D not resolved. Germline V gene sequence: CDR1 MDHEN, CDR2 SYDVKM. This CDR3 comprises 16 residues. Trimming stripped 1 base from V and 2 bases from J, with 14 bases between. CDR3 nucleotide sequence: TGTGCCAGCAGTTTATCGTACGGCTATTCCAACACTGAAGCTTTCTTT. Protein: CASSLSYGYSNTEAFF.